Each of the 4 T cell receptor beta chains below was sequenced from the same sample in a study of Graves' ophthalmopathy and Graves' hyperthyroidism. RNA transcripts were the source from which TCR beta CDR3 regions were amplified. Investigators did first-round RT-PCR with HTBI primers, then second-round multiplex PCR. TCRdb processed the multiplex PCR reads anew with MiXCR; each CDR3 protein has one entry. The sample holds roughly 400,000 distinct CDR3 sequences, over 15% seen once. Sample: peripheral blood. These receptors came from a young woman with stable Graves' hyperthyroidism.

This clonotype was found many times. The chain combines TRBV6-1 with TRBJ1-1, with D tentatively TRBD1 (5 bases). Germline V CDR1 and CDR2: MNHNS, SASEGT. Trimming stripped 3 bases from V and 1 base from J, with 15 bases between. The CDR3 extends over 16 amino acids. The CDR3 DNA reads as TGTGCCAGCAGTGATACCGGGGGTGACCCGAACACTGAAGCTTTCTTT. It translates to CASSDTGGDPNTEAFF.

This clonotype was counted ten times or more. The chain links TRBV11-2 to TRBJ2-2; a weak D match, TRBD2 (6 bases). The CDR3 runs 16 residues. In germline, CDR1 is SGHAT, CDR2 FQNNGV. V was cut by 5 bases and J by 3 bases, with 16 bases left in between. CDR3 sequence reads: CASSPNGRGYTGELFF. For the CDR3, the DNA is TGTGCCAGCAGCCCGAACGGGCGGGGATACACCGGGGAGCTGTTTTTT. The full variable domain, its missing parts supplied by reference TRBV11-2 and TRBJ2-2, is EAGVAQSPRYKIIEKRQSVAFWCNPISGHATLYWYQQILGQGPKLLIQFQNNGVVDDSQLPKDRFSAERLKGVDSTLKIQPAKLEDSAVYLCASSPNGRGYTGELFFGEGSRLTVL.

This clonotype was seen ten or more times. The rearrangement uses TRBV11-2 and TRBJ2-7; 10 bases are a match to TRBD2. Germline V gene data show CDR1 as SGHAT and CDR2 as FQNNGV. With 7 bases clipped from V and 0 bases from J, the junction kept 6 bases outside the gene matches. The CDR3 loop spans 15 amino acids. The CDR3: CASKSERGGSYEQYF. DNA for the CDR3: TGTGCCAGCAAGAGCGAGCGGGGGGGCTCCTACGAGCAGTACTTC.

This clonotype was seen at least ten times. The V and J genes are TRBV12-3 or TRBV12-4 and TRBJ1-2, with 7 bases lining up with TRBD1. The trim removed 1 base at V and 5 bases at J, leaving 7 bases unmatched. The CDR3 totals 15 residues. CDR3 nucleotide sequence: TGTGCCAGCAGTTTAGGACAGGGAGTATTGTATGGCTACACCTTC. This encodes CASSLGQGVLYGYTF.